Following are 10 T cell receptor beta chains from one sample sequenced in a study of blood T cell repertoires in COVID-19 (dated by TCRdb to between 2020 and 2021). The library was built by means of the immunoSEQ multiplex PCR assay. This is the immuneACCESS table as TCRdb keeps it, with only in-frame sequences that have V and J called. A part of the clones is gone; compared with another copy, unresolved V genes explain less than half, and the rest is unexplained. For this sample there are about 120,000 clones; over 75% appear just once. The ten largest clonotypes hold about 1% of the sample. Sequencing was carried out using peripheral blood. Source of these receptors: a woman older than 75 with acute or convalescent COVID-19.

CDR3 bases: TGTGCCAGCAGCCAAGTTGAGGGGGACGGAGAGACCCAGTACTTC. Protein product: CASSQVEGDGETQYF. The rearrangement joins TRBV3-1 (or the pseudogene TRBV3-2) to TRBJ2-5, with D perhaps matching TRBD1 (6 bases). V was cut by 1 base and J by 4 bases, with 13 bases left in between. Per germline, CDR1 LGHDT and CDR2 YNNKEL (reference sequence). The CDR3 length is 15 residues.

This clone was seen a handful of times. J is TRBJ1-1 and V is TRBV19; TRBD1 matches at 9 bases. V was pared by 7 bases and J by 0 bases, with 3 bases of the junction left unmatched. The CDR3 covers 14 residues. Germline CDR1 and CDR2: LNHDA and SQIVND (reference sequence). CDR3 nucleotide sequence: TGTGCCAGTAATGACAGGGGGATGAACACTGAAGCTTTCTTT. Amino acids: CASNDRGMNTEAFF.

A note on this clone: The sample carries other DNA sequences with the same CDR3. This chain uses TRBV6-2 or TRBV6-3 with TRBJ1-1; tentatively, D is TRBD1 (5 bases). Germline loops: CDR1 MNHEY, CDR2 SVGEGT. V lost 5 bases and J lost 1, with 8 bases in between. This CDR3 is built from 13 residues. The CDR3 region is CASSRTGNTEAFF. For the CDR3, the DNA is TGTGCCAGCAGTCGAACAGGGAACACTGAAGCTTTCTTT.

As DNA, the CDR3 is TGTGCCAGCAGCTTAACCGGACAGGGAGGGTCACCCCTCCACTTT. Its translation is CASSLTGQGGSPLHF. V is TRBV9 and J is TRBJ1-6, with TRBD1 matching over 8 bases. This CDR3 has 15 residues. From germline, CDR1 is SGDLS and CDR2 YYNGEE. The V segment lost 4 bases and the J segment 10 bases; nucleotides outside the gene matches: 10.

This chain uses TRBV6-1 with TRBJ1-4; D possibly corresponds to TRBD1 (5 bases). The germline V and J ends were trimmed by 0 bases and 2 bases, with 10 bases remaining between them. This CDR3 region has 16 residues. Germline CDR1 reads MNHNS; CDR2 reads SASEGT. For the CDR3, the DNA is TGTGCCAGCAGTGAAGCTTGGAGGGGTACTAATGAAAAACTGTTTTTT. It encodes CASSEAWRGTNEKLFF.

This chain links TRBV2 with TRBJ2-2; D uncertain. Germline CDR1 reads SNHLY; CDR2 reads FYNNEI. V was clipped by 6 bases and J by 6 bases, with 11 bases between them. The CDR3 covers 13 residues. The CDR3 region has the DNA TGTGCCAGCAGCGACTCAAGTCCCGGGGAGCTGTTTTTT. Encoded protein: CASSDSSPGELFF.

The chain combines TRBV9 with TRBJ1-3; TRBD1 matches at 7 bases. Germline CDR1 SGDLS, CDR2 YYNGEE. V lost 1 base and J lost 4; bases outside the gene matches: 2. The CDR3 runs 14 residues. The CDR3 reads CASSVTGAGNTIYF. The CDR3 DNA follows: TGTGCCAGCAGCGTAACAGGGGCCGGAAACACCATATATTTT.

V is TRBV6-6 and J is TRBJ1-4; maybe TRBD1 (5 bases). V shed 6 bases and J shed 4 bases, with 15 bases lying between them. Germline assignment: CDR1 MNHNY and CDR2 SVGAGI (reference sequence). CDR3 length: 15 amino acids. CDR3 coding DNA: TGTGCCAGCAGCCCCCCTGGCAGGGATAATGAAAAACTGTTTTTT. Its translation: CASSPPGRDNEKLFF.

The V call is TRBV5-1, the J call TRBJ2-7, with 11 bases that match TRBD2. The CDR3 covers 16 residues. Germline-derived CDR1 and CDR2 are SGHRS and YFSETQ. Unmatched junction bases numbered 9, after V lost 2 bases and J lost 5 bases. CDR3 bases: TGCGCCAGCAGCTTTAGTTCTAGCGGGGGGAGCAACGAGCAGTACTTC. Its protein product is CASSFSSSGGSNEQYF.

The genes are TRBV4-3 and TRBJ1-6; D is possibly TRBD1 (5 bases). The germline CDR1 and CDR2 sequences are LGHNA and YSLEER. This CDR3 has 15 residues. The V and J ends lost 0 bases and 9 bases respectively, with 12 bases between them. The CDR3 DNA follows: TGCGCCAGCAGCCAAGACAAGGGGACTTTTTCACCCCTCCACTTT. Translated, it gives CASSQDKGTFSPLHF.